The 5 T cell receptor beta chains listed next were all sequenced from one sample in a study of blood T cell repertoires in COVID-19. Sequencing was performed with immunoSEQ multiplex PCR; in TCRdb, only in-frame clones are kept and a portion is missing. The sample yields some 250,000 clones, just under 90% seen once. The specimen was PBMCs or T cells enriched from blood (not recorded which). The receptors were sampled from a woman between 25 and 40 years old with acute COVID-19.

The V and J genes are TRBV7-8 and TRBJ2-7; 8 bases align to TRBD2. Losses at the gene ends were 0 bases for V and 4 bases for J; bases not matched to a gene: 2. The CDR3 loop spans 14 amino acids. Germline V CDR1 and CDR2: SGHVS, FQNEAQ. The CDR3: CASSLASSGYEQYF. The CDR3 nucleotides read TGTGCCAGCAGCTTAGCCTCTAGCGGGTACGAGCAGTACTTC.

V gene TRBV5-5 combines with J gene TRBJ1-1; the D is unclear. V lost 2 bases, J lost 14 bases, and 13 bases lay in between. This CDR3 has 11 amino acids. Germline V lookup: CDR1 SGHKS, CDR2 YYEKEE (reference sequence). The CDR3, as DNA: TGTGCCAGCAGCTTCGAGCAGCGGTGCTTCTTT. Translating it yields CASSFEQRCFF.

V and J are TRBV10-3 and TRBJ1-1; weak D call: TRBD1 (5 bases). This CDR3 has 15 amino acids. Germline-derived CDR1 and CDR2 are ENHRY and SYGVKD. The ends were cut back, 2 bases at V and 4 bases at J, with 14 bases in the middle. The CDR3 DNA is TGTGCCATCAGTGAGGATCGGGGGAAATCCACTGAAGCTTTCTTT. It codes for CAISEDRGKSTEAFF.

The chain joins TRBV11-2 to TRBJ1-1, with 7 bases lining up with TRBD1. Per germline, CDR1 SGHAT and CDR2 FQNNGV. The CDR3 has 15 residues. The V segment lost 3 bases and the J segment 1 base; nucleotides outside the gene matches: 5. This CDR3 reads CASSFDRVENTEAFF. The CDR3 coding sequence is TGTGCCAGCAGCTTCGACAGGGTGGAGAACACTGAAGCTTTCTTT. The variable domain in full, with the rest retrieved from reference TRBV11-2 and TRBJ1-1, is EAGVAQSPRYKIIEKRQSVAFWCNPISGHATLYWYQQILGQGPKLLIQFQNNGVVDDSQLPKDRFSAERLKGVDSTLKIQPAKLEDSAVYLCASSFDRVENTEAFFGQGTRLTVV.

This clone was seen just once. This chain uses TRBV7-3 with TRBJ2-2; 9 bases are a match to TRBD1. With 5 bases clipped from V and 0 bases from J, the junction kept 1 base outside the gene matches. From germline, CDR1 is SGHTA and CDR2 FQGTGA. This CDR3 region has 15 residues. As DNA, the CDR3 is TGTGCCAGCAGCAGGGACAGGGCGAACACCGGGGAGCTGTTTTTT. It yields the protein CASSRDRANTGELFF.